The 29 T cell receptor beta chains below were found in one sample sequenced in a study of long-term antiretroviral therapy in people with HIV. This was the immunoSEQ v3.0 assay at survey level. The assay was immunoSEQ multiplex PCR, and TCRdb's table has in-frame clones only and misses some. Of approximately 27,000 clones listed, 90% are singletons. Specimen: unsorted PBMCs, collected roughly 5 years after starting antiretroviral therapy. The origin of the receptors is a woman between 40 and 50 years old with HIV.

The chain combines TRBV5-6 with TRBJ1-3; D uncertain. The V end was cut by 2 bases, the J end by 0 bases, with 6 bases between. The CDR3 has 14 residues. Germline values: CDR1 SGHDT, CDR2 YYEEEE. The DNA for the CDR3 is TGTGCCAGCAGCTTAATTCGCTCTGGAAACACCATATATTTT. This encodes CASSLIRSGNTIYF.

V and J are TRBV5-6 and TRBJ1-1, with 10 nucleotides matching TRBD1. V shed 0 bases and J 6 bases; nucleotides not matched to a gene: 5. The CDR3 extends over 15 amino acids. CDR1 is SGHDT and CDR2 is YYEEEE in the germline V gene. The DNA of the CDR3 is TGTGCCAGCAGCTTGGGGGGGACAGGGGTACCTGAAGCTTTCTTT. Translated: CASSLGGTGVPEAFF.

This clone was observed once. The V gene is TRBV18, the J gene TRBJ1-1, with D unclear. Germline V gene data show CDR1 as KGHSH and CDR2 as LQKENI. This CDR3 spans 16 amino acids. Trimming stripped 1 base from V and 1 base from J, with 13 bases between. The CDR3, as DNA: TGTGCCAGCTCACCACGGTTCGCCTCCGCGAACACTGAAGCTTTCTTT. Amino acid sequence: CASSPRFASANTEAFF.

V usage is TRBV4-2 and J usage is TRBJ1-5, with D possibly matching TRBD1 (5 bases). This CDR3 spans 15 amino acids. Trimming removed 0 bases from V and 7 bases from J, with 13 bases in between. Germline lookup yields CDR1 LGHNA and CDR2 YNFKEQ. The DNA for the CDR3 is TGTGCCAGCAGCCAAGATCTTACAGGTGAGCAGCCCCAGCATTTT. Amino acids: CASSQDLTGEQPQHF.

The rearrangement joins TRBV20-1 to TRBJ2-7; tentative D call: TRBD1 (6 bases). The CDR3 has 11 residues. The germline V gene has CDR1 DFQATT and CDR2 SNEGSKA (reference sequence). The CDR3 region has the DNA TGCAGCGCAGGGACATACTACGAGCAGTACTTC. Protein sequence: CSAGTYYEQYF.

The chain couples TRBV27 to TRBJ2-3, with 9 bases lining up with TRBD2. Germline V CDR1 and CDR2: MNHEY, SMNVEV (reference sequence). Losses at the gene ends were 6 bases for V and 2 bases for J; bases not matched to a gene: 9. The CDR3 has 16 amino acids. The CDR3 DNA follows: TGTGCCAGCAGCCTTCGAGCGGGAGGATACACAGATACGCAGTATTTT. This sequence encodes CASSLRAGGYTDTQYF.

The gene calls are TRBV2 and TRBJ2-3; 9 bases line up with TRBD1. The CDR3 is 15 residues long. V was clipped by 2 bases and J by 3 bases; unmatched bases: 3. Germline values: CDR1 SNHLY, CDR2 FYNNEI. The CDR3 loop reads CASSETGGFTDTQYF. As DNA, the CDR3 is TGTGCCAGCAGTGAAACAGGGGGCTTTACAGATACGCAGTATTTT.

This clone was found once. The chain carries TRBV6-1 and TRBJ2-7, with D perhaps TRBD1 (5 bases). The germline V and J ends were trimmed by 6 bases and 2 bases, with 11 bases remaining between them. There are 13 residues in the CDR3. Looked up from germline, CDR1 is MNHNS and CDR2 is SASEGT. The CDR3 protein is CASRTKGAYEQYF. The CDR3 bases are TGTGCCAGCAGGACCAAAGGGGCCTACGAGCAGTACTTC.

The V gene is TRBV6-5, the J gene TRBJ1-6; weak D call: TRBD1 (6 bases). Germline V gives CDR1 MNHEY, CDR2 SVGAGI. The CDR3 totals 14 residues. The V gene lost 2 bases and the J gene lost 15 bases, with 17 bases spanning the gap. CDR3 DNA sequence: TGTGCCAGCAGTTACGGGGGCCGGGACAAATACCTCCACTTT. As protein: CASSYGGRDKYLHF.

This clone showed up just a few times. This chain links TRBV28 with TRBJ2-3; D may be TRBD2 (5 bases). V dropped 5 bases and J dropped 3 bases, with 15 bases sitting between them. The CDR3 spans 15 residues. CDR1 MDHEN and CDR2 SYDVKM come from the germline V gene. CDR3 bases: TGTGCCAGCAGTCCCCCAAGCGGAATAACAGATACGCAGTATTTT. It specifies CASSPPSGITDTQYF.

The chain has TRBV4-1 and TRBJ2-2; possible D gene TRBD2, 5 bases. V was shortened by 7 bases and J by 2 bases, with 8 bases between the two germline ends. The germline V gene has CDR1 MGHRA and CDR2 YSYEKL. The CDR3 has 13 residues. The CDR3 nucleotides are TGCGCCAGCATGGGAGTTAACACCGGGGAGCTGTTTTTT. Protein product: CASMGVNTGELFF.

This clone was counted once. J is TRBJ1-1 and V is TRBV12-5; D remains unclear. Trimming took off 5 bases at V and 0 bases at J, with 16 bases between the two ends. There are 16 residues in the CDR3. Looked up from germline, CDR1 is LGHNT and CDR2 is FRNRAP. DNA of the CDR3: TGTGCTAGTGGTCCTACAACCGGGAGCGTGAACACTGAAGCTTTCTTT. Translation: CASGPTTGSVNTEAFF.

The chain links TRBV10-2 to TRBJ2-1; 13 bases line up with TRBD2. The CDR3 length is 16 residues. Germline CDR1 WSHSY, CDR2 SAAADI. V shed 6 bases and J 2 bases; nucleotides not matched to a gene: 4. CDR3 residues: CASRSGLAGAYNEQFF. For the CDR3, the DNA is TGCGCCAGCAGGAGCGGACTAGCGGGGGCCTACAATGAGCAGTTCTTC.

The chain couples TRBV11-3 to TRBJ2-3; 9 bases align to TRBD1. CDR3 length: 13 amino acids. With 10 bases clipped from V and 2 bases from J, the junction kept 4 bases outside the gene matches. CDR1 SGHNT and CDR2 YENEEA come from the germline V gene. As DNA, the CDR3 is TGTGCCACGGACAGGGGATACACAGATACGCAGTATTTT. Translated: CATDRGYTDTQYF.

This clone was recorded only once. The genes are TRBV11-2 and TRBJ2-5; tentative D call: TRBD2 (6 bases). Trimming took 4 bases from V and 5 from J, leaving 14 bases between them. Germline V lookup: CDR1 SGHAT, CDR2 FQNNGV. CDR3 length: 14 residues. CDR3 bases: TGTGCCAGCAGCTCCCAGGAACGGGGGGAGACCCAGTACTTC. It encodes CASSSQERGETQYF.

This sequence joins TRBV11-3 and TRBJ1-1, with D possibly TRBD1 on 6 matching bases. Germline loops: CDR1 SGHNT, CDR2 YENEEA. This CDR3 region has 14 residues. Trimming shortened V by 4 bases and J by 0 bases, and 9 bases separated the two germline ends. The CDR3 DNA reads TGTGCCAGCAGCTCCCGGGACATGAACACTGAAGCTTTCTTT. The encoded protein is CASSSRDMNTEAFF. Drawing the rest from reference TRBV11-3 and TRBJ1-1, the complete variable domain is EAGVVQSPRYKIIEKKQPVAFWCNPISGHNTLYWYLQNLGQGPELLIRYENEEAVDDSQLPKDRFSAERLKGVDSTLKIQPAELGDSAVYLCASSSRDMNTEAFFGQGTRLTVV.

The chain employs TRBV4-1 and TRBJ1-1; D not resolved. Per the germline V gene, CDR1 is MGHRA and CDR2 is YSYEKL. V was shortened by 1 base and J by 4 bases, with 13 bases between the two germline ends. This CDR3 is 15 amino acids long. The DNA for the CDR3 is TGCGCCAGCAGCCAAGTTCCCAAGCCGTTCACTGAAGCTTTCTTT. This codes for CASSQVPKPFTEAFF.

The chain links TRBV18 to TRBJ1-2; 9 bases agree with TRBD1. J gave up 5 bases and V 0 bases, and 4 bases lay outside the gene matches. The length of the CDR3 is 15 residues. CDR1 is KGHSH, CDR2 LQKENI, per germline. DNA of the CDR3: TGTGCCAGCTCACCACCGGGACAGGGCTCGTATGGCTACACCTTC. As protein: CASSPPGQGSYGYTF.

The CDR3 nucleotides read TGTGCCAGCAGCTTGGGATCAAATGAAAAACTGTTTTTT. Its translation is CASSLGSNEKLFF. The V gene is TRBV5-4, the J gene TRBJ1-4; unclear D gene. CDR3 length equals 13 residues. CDR1 SGHNT and CDR2 YYREEE come from the germline V gene (reference sequence). V was clipped by 0 bases and J by 5 bases, with 5 bases between them. Looking up the rest from reference TRBV5-4 and TRBJ1-4 gives the full variable domain: ETGVTQSPTHLIKTRGQQVTLRCSSQSGHNTVSWYQQALGQGPQFIFQYYREEENGRGNFPPRFSGLQFPNYSSELNVNALELDDSALYLCASSLGSNEKLFFGSGTQLSVL.

The CDR3 is CASSLQGRNTGELFF. In DNA form, the CDR3 reads TGTGCCAGCAGCTTACAGGGTAGGAACACCGGGGAGCTGTTTTTT. The V gene is TRBV5-6, the J gene TRBJ2-2; maybe TRBD1 (6 bases). Germline V gives CDR1 SGHDT, CDR2 YYEEEE. The CDR3 runs 15 residues. The ends were cut back, 2 bases at V and 1 base at J, with 9 bases in the middle.

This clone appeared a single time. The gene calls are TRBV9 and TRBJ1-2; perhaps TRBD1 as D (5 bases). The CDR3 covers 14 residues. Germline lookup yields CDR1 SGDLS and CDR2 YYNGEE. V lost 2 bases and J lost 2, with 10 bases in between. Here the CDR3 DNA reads TGTGCCAGCAGCGTCATGCAGGGCAACTATGGCTACACCTTC. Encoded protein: CASSVMQGNYGYTF. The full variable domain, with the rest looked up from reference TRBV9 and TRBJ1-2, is DSGVTQTPKHLITATGQRVTLRCSPRSGDLSVYWYQQSLDQGLQFLIQYYNGEERAKGNILERFSAQQFPDLHSELNLSSLELGDSALYFCASSVMQGNYGYTFGSGTRLTVV.

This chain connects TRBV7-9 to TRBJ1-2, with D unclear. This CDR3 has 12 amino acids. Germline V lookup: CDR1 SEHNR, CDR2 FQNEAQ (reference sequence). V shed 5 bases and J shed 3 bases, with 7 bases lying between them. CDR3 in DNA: TGTGCCAGCAGCCACGGTGACTATGGCTACACCTTC. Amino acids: CASSHGDYGYTF.

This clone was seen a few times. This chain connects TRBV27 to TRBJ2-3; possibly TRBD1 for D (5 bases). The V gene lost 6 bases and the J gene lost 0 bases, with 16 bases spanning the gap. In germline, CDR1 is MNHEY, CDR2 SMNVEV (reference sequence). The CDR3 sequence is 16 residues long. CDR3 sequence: CASSFLGAGSTDTQYF. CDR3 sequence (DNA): TGTGCCAGCAGCTTCCTAGGGGCCGGAAGCACAGATACGCAGTATTTT.

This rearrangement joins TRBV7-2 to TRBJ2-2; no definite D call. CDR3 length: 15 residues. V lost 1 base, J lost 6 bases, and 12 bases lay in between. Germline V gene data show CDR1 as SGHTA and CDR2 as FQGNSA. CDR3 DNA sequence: TGTGCCAGCAGCTTAGTGCTAGTTAAGTCCGGGGAGCTGTTTTTT. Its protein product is CASSLVLVKSGELFF. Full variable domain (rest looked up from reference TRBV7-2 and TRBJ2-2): GAGVSQSPSNKVTEKGKDVELRCDPISGHTALYWYRQSLGQGLEFLIYFQGNSAPDKSGLPSDRFSAERTGGSVSTLTIQRTQQEDSAVYLCASSLVLVKSGELFFGEGSRLTVL.

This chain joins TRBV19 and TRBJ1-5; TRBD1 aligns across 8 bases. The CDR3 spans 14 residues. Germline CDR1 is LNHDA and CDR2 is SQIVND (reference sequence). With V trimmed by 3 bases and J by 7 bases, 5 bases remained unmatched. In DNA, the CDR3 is TGTGCCAGTAGTATTTCAGGGGGCGGGCAGCCCCAGCATTTT. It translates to CASSISGGGQPQHF.

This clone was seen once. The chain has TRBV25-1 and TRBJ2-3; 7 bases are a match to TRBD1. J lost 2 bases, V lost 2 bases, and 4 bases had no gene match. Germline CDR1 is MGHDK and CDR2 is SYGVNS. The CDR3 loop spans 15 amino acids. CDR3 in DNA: TGTGCCAGCAGTGAAGGACAGGTGGTCACAGATACGCAGTATTTT. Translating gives CASSEGQVVTDTQYF.

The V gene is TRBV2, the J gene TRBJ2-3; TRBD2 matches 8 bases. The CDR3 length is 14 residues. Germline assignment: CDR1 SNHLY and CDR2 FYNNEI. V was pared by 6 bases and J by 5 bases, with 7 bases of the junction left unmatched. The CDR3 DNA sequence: TGTGCCAGCAGAAAAGCGGGAGTAGGAGATACGCAGTATTTT. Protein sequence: CASRKAGVGDTQYF.

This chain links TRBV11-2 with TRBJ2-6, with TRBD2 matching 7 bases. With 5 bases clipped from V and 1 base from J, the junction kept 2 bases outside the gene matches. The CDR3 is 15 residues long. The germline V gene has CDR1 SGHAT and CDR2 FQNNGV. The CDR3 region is CASSGGGSGANVLTF. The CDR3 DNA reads TGTGCCAGCAGCGGGGGGGGTTCTGGGGCCAACGTCCTGACTTTC.

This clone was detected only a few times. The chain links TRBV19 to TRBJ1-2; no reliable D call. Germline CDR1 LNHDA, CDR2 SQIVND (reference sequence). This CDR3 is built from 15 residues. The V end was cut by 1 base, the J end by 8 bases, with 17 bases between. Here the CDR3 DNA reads TGTGCCAGTAGTATAGCCCAACGGGCAGGCGGAGGCTACACCTTC. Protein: CASSIAQRAGGGYTF. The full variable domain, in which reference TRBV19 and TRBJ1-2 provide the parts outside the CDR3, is DGGITQSPKYLFRKEGQNVTLSCEQNLNHDAMYWYRQDPGQGLRLIYYSQIVNDFQKGDIAEGYSVSREKKESFPLTVTSAQKNPTAFYLCASSIAQRAGGGYTFGSGTRLTVV.